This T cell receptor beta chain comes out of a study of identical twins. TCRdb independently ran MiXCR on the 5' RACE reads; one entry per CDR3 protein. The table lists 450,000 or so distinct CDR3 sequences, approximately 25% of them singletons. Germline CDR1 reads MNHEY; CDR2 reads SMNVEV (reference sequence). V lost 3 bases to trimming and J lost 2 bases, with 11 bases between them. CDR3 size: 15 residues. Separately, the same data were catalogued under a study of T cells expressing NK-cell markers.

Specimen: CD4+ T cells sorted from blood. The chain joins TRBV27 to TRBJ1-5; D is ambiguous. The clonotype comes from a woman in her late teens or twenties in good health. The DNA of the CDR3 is TGTGCCAGCAGTTTGAGTCCAAGGGGCAATCAGCCCCAGCATTTT. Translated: CASSLSPRGNQPQHF.